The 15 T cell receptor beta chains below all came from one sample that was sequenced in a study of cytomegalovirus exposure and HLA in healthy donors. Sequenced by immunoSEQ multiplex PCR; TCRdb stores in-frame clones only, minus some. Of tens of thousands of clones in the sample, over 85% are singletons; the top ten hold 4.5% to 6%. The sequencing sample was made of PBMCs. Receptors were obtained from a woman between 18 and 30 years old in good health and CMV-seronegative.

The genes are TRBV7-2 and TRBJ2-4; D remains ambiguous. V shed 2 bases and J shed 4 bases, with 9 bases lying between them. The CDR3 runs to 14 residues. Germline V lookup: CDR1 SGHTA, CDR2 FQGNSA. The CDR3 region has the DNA TGTGCCAGCAGCTTAACCTATTTTAAAAACATTCAGTACTTC. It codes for CASSLTYFKNIQYF.

CDR3 amino acids: CSVADRDRDGEKLFF. The CDR3 DNA is TGCAGCGTTGCGGACCGGGACAGGGATGGTGAAAAACTGTTTTTT. The chain has TRBV29-1 and TRBJ1-4; 9 positions match TRBD1. Germline V CDR1 and CDR2: SQVTM, ANQGSEA. Unmatched junction bases numbered 10, after V lost 4 bases and J lost 7 bases. The length of the CDR3 is 15 residues.

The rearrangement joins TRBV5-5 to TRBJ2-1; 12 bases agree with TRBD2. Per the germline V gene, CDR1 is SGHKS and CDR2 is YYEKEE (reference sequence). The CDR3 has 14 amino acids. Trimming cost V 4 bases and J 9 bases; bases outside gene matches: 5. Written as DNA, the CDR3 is TGTGCCAGCAGCGGACTAGCGGGATTGGGTGAGCAGTTCTTC. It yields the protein CASSGLAGLGEQFF.

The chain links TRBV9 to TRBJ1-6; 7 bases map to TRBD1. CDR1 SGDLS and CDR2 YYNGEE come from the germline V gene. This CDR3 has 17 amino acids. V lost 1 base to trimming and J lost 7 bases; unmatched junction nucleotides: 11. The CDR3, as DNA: TGTGCCAGCAGCGTAAGGGTAGAGGCAGGGGGGAATTCACCCCTCCACTTT. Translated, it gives CASSVRVEAGGNSPLHF.

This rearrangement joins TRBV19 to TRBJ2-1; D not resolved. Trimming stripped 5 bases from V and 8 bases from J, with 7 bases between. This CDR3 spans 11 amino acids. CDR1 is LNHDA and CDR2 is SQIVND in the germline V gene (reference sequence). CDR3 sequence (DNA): TGTGCCAGTAGTCTGTTAGATGAGCAGTTCTTC. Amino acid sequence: CASSLLDEQFF. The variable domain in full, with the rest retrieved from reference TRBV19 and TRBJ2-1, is DGGITQSPKYLFRKEGQNVTLSCEQNLNHDAMYWYRQDPGQGLRLIYYSQIVNDFQKGDIAEGYSVSREKKESFPLTVTSAQKNPTAFYLCASSLLDEQFFGPGTRLTVL.

Written as DNA, the CDR3 is TGCGCCAGCAGCACGGACACTGACACCGGGGAGCTGTTTTTT. It is translated as CASSTDTDTGELFF. The V gene is TRBV5-1, the J gene TRBJ2-2, with a possible D match to TRBD1 (5 bases). Germline V gives CDR1 SGHRS, CDR2 YFSETQ. This CDR3 is built from 14 residues. Between the trimmed V and J ends, which lost 4 bases and 3 bases, there was a span of 10 bases.

The CDR3 DNA reads TGTGCCAGCAGCTTAAAGAGGTCGGCCGGGGAGCTGTTTTTT. Translation gives CASSLKRSAGELFF. The genes are TRBV7-2 and TRBJ2-2; D is ambiguous. Germline CDR1 reads SGHTA; CDR2 reads FQGNSA. V lost 2 bases and J lost 6, with 10 bases in between. This CDR3 has 14 amino acids.

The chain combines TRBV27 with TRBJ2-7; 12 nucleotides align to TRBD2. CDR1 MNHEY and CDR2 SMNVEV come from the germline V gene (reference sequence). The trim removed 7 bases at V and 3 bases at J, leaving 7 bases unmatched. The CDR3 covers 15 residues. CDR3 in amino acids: CASIKRTSGDYEQYF. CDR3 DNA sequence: TGTGCCAGCATCAAAAGGACTAGCGGGGACTACGAGCAGTACTTC.

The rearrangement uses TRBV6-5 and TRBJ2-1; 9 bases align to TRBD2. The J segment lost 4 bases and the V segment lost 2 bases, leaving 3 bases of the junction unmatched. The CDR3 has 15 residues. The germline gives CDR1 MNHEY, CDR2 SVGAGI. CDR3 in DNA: TGTGCCAGCAGTTACACTAGCGGGCGATACAATGAGCAGTTCTTC. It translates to CASSYTSGRYNEQFF.

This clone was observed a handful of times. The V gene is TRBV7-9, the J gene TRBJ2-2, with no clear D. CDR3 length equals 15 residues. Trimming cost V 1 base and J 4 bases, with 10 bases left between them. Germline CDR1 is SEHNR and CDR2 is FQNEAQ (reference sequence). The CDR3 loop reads CASSLGVPSTGELFF. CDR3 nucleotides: TGTGCCAGCAGCTTAGGTGTGCCGAGCACCGGGGAGCTGTTTTTT. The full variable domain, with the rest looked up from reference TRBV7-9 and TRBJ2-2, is DTGVSQNPRHKITKRGQNVTFRCDPISEHNRLYWYRQTLGQGPEFLTYFQNEAQLEKSRLLSDRFSAERPKGSFSTLEIQRTEQGDSAMYLCASSLGVPSTGELFFGEGSRLTVL.

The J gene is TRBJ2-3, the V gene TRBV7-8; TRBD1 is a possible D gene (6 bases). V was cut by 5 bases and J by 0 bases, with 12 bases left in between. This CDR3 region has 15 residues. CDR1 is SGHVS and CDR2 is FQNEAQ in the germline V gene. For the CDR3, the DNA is TGTGCCAGCAGCACGGACAGAACTAGCACAGATACGCAGTATTTT. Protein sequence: CASSTDRTSTDTQYF.

The CDR3 DNA reads as TGTGCCAGCAGCTTAGTTGCCGGGGGGGCCGGGGAGCTGTTTTTT. Its protein product is CASSLVAGGAGELFF. The gene calls are TRBV7-7 and TRBJ2-2; 8 nucleotides agree with TRBD2. J lost 6 bases, V lost 1 base, and 4 bases had no gene match. The CDR3 loop spans 15 amino acids. Germline values: CDR1 SSHAT, CDR2 FNYEAQ (reference sequence).

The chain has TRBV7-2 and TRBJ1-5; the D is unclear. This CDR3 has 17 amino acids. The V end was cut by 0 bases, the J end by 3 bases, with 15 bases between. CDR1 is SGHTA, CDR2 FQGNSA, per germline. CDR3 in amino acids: CASSLAPHGTTNQPQHF. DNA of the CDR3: TGTGCCAGCAGCTTAGCGCCGCACGGTACTACCAATCAGCCCCAGCATTTT.

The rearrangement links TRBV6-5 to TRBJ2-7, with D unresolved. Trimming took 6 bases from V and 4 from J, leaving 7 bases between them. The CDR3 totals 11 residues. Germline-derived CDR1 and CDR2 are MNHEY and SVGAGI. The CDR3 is CASRSLYEQYF. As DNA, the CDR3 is TGTGCCAGCAGGTCCCTGTACGAGCAGTACTTC.

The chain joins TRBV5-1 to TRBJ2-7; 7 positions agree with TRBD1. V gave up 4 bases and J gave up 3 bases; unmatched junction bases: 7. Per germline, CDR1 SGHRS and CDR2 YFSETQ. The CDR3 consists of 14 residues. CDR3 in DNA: TGCGCCAGCAGCGGGGGACAGAGTAACTACGAGCAGTACTTC. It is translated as CASSGGQSNYEQYF.